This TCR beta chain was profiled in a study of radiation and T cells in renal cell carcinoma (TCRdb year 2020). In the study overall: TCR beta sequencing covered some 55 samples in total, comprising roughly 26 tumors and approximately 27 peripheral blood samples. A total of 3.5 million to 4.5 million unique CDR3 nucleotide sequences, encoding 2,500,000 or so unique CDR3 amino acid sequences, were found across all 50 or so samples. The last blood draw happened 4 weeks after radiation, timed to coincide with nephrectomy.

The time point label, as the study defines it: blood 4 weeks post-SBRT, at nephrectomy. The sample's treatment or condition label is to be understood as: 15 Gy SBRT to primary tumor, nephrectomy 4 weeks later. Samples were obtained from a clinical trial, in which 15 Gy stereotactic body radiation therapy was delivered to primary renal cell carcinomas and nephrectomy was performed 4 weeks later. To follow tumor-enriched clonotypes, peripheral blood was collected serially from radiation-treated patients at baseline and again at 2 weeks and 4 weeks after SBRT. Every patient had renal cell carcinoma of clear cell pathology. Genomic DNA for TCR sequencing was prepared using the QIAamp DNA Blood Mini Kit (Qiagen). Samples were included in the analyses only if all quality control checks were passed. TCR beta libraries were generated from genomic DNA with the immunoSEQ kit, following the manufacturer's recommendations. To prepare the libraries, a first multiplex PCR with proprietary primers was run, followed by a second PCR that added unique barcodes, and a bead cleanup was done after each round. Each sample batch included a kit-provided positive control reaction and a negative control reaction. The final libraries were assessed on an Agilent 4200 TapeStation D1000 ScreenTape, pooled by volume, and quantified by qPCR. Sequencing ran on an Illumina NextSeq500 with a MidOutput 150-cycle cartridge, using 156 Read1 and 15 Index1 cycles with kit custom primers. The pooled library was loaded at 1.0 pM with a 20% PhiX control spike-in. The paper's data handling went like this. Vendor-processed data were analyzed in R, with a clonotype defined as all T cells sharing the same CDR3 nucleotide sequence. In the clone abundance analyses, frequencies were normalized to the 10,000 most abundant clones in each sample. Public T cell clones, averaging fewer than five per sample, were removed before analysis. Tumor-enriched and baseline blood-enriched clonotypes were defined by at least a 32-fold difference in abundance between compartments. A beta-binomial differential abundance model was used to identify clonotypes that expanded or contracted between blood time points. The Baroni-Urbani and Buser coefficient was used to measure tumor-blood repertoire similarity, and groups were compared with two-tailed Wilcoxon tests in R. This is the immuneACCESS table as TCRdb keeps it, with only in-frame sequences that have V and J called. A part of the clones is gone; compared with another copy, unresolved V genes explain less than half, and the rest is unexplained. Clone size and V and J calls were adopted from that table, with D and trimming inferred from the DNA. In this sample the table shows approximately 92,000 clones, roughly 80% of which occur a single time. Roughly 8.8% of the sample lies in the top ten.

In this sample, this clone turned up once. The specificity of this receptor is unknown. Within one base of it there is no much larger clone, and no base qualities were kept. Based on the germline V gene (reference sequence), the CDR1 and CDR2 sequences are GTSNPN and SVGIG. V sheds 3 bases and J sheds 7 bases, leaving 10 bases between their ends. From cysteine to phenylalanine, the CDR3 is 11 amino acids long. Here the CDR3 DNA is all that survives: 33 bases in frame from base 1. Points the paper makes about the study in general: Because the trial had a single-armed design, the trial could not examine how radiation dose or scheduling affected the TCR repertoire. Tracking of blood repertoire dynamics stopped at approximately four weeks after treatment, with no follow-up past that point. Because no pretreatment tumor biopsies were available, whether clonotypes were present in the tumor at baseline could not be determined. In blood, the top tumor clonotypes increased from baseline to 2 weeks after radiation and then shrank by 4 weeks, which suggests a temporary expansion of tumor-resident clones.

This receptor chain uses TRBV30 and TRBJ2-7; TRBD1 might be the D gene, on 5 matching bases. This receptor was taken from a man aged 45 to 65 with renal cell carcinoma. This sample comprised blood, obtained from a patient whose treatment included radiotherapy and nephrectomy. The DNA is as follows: TGTGCCTGGAGACAGGAAGGGGAGCAGTACTTC. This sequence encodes CAWRQEGEQYF.